This T cell receptor (beta chain) appears in the sequencing data of a study of post-analysis software for immune sequencing data. As for the study in general: Relapsing-remitting, secondary progressive and progressive-relapsing multiple sclerosis courses were included. Study-wide results and limits: Same-batch samples co-clustered strongly by F measure. Roughly five TRBV segments appeared more often in patients than in controls, and TRBV5-6, TRBV5-1 and TRBV20-1 were among these.

There are many counts of this clonotype. The antigen is unknown. CDR1 and CDR2 (germline): SGHTS, YDEGEE. V was trimmed by 0 bases and J by 2 bases, leaving 7 bases between them. The CDR3 runs to 14 residues. Incorporated into the TCR beta cDNA libraries were unique molecular identifiers, which served to reduce PCR and sequencing biases. TCRdb re-called the PCR reads through MiXCR, storing one row per CDR3 protein. The sample has over 250,000 distinct CDR3 sequences; just over 35% are singletons. The chain carries TRBV5-8 and TRBJ2-3; D remains unclear. This sequence was found in a girl aged 5 to 17 with multiple sclerosis. Sequences were obtained from blood. The CDR3 loop reads CASSLVPITDTQYF. The CDR3 DNA reads TGTGCCAGCAGCTTGGTTCCCATCACAGATACGCAGTATTTT. The variable domain in full, completed from reference TRBV5-8 and TRBJ2-3, reads EAGVTQSPTHLIKTRGQQATLRCSPISGHTSVYWYQQALGLGLQFLLWYDEGEERNRGNFPPRFSGRQFPNYSSELNVNALELEDSALYLCASSLVPITDTQYFGPGTRLTVL.